This T cell receptor beta chain was sequenced for a study of graft-versus-host responses after intestinal transplantation. About the research overall: Each of the recipients got a multivisceral, liver-intestinal, or isolated intestinal transplant. Tacrolimus and steroids were given for around 3 years to all recipients after anti-thymocyte globulin induction.

Germline assignment: CDR1 MNHEY and CDR2 SVGAGI. The CDR3 contains 14 residues. The V end was cut by 2 bases, the J end by 2 bases, with 9 bases between. General study findings and limits: Among circulating GvH clones, peak levels were associated with early post-transplant declines in HvG clones. Recipient bone marrow held GvH clones, some seen earlier in ileum or blood.

This table comes from immunoSEQ multiplex PCR, and its TCRdb copy is limited to in-frame clones, with some not included. Seen here are around 100,000 clones, around nine tenths observed once, and the top ten hold approximately 0.25%. As to this clone: The antigen is not known.

This TCR derives from a human donor who was the organ donor for an intestinal transplant. Specimen: unstimulated CD4+ T cells sorted from spleen or lymph node cells, collected before transplant. The rearrangement joins TRBV6-5 to TRBJ1-2, with D possibly matching TRBD1 (6 bases). CDR3 nucleotides: TGTGCCAGCAGTTACGGGGGCGCGAACTATGGCTACACCTTC. It yields the protein CASSYGGANYGYTF.